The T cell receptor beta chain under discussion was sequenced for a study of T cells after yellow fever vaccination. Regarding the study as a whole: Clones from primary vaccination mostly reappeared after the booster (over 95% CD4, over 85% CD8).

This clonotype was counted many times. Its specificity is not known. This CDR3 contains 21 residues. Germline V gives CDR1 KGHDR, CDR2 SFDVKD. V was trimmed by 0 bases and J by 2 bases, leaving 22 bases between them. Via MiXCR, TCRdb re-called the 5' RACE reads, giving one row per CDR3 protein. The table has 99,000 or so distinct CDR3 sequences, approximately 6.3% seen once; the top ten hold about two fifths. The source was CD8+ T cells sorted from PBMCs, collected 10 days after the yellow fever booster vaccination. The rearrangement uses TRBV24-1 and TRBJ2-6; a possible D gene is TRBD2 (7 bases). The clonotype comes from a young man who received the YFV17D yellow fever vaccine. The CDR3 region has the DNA TGTGCCACCAGTGATTTGCCCGAGGGGGGGCGCAGCCCAACTGGGGCCAACGTCCTGACTTTC. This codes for CATSDLPEGGRSPTGANVLTF.